The sequence of this T cell receptor beta chain was determined in a study of T cells after yellow fever vaccination. Universal primer sites and UMIs were introduced during 5'RACE template-switching synthesis of TCR cDNA. TCRdb re-derived calls from the 5' RACE reads in MiXCR, one entry per CDR3 protein. Of 230,000 or so distinct CDR3 sequences in the sample, about 7% are singletons; the top ten hold approximately 1.1%. Overall study findings and caveats: Though it reached lower strength, the secondary response hit its peak faster, day 5 versus 15.

About this clonotype itself: Its target is unknown.

Trimming took 1 base from V and 9 from J; bases not matched to a gene: 8. Germline V gives CDR1 DFQATT, CDR2 SNEGSKA (reference sequence). The length of the CDR3 is 14 residues. The sequence was obtained from a man aged 30 to 39 who received the YFV17D yellow fever vaccine. This specimen consisted of CD4+ T cells sorted from PBMCs, obtained on the day of the yellow fever booster vaccination. The rearrangement links TRBV20-1 to TRBJ2-1; 8 positions agree with TRBD2. The CDR3 is CSARGVSGIGEQFF. In DNA form, the CDR3 reads TGCAGTGCTAGAGGGGTTAGCGGGATCGGTGAGCAGTTCTTC.